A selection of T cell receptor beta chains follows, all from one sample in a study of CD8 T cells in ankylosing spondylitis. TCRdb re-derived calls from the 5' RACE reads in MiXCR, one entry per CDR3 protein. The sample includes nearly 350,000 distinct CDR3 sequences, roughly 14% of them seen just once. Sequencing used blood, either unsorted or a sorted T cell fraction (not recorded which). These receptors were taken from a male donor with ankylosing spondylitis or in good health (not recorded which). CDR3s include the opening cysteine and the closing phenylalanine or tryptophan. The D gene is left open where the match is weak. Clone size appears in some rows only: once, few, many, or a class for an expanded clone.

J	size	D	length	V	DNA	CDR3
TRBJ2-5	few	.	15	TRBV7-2	TGTGCCAGCAGCTTATTGGGGACCTCCGGGGAGACCCAGTACTTC	CASSLLGTSGETQYF
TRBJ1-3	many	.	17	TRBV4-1	TGCGCCAGCAGCCAAGTTCCCGACAGCCTCTCTGGAAACACCATATATTTT	CASSQVPDSLSGNTIYF
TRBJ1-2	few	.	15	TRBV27	TGTGCCAGCAGTTTATCGAGACAGGCGTCCTATGGCTACACCTTC	CASSLSRQASYGYTF
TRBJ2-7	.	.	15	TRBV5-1	TGCGCCAGTAGCTTGGGGGGGCAGGTAGCCTACGAGCAGTACTTC	CASSLGGQVAYEQYF
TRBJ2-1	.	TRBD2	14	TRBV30	TGTGCCTGGAAAAGCGGGAGAGGCTACAATGAGCAGTTCTTC	CAWKSGRGYNEQFF
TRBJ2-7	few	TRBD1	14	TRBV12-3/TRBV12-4	TGTGCCAGCAGTCGGGGACAGGGGGCGTATGCGCAGTACTTC	CASSRGQGAYAQYF
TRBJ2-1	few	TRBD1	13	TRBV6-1	TGTGCCAGCAGTAGTACAGGGGATAATGAGCAGTTCTTC	CASSSTGDNEQFF
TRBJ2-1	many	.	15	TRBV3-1	TGTGCCAGCAGCCTAGGACTCAGCTCCTACAATGAGCAGTTCTTC	CASSLGLSSYNEQFF
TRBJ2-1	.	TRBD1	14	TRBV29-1	TGCAGCGTTGAACAGGGGGCGAAGCTCTATGAGCAGTTCTTC	CSVEQGAKLYEQFF
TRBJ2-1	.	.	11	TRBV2	TGTGCCAGCAGTGCTGGGGGAGGCAACAGCTTC	CASSAGGGNSF
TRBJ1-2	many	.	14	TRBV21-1	TGTGCCAGCAGCAAAGCGCTCGCAGGGCCAGGCTACACCTTC	CASSKALAGPGYTF
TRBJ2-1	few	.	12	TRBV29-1	TGCAGCGTTGCACCCTCCTACAATGAGCAGTTCTTC	CSVAPSYNEQFF
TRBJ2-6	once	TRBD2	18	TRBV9	TGTGCCAGCAGCGGCGACCCGGGGGGGATCTCTGGGGCCAACGTCCTGACTTTC	CASSGDPGGISGANVLTF
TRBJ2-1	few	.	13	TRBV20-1	TGCAGTGCTAGTAGTGGCTCCTACAATGAGCAGTTCTTC	CSASSGSYNEQFF
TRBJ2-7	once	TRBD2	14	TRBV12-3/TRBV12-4	TGTGCCAGCAGCCCGACGGGGGGGCTCTACGAGCAGTACTTC	CASSPTGGLYEQYF
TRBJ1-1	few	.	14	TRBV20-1	TGCAGTGCCCGATTGGGGGGAAGCGACACTGAAGCTTTCTTT	CSARLGGSDTEAFF
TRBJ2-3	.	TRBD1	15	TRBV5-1	TGCGCCAGCAGCTGGGCAGGGGGTTCAACAGATACGCAGTATTTT	CASSWAGGSTDTQYF
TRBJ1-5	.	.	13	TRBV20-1	TGCAGTGCTTCAAAAGGGATCAATCAGCCCCAGCATTTT	CSASKGINQPQHF
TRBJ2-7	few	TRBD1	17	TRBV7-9	TGTGCCAGCAGCGTCGGAGGACAGGGGGCCGGCTCCTACGAGCAGTACTTC	CASSVGGQGAGSYEQYF
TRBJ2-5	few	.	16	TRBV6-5	TGTGCCAGCAGTTACTCTGGGGGACTCCTCCAAGAGACCCAGTACTTC	CASSYSGGLLQETQYF
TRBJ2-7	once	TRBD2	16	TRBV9	TGTGCCAGCAGCGCCAAAAGGGCTAGCGGCCTCTACGAGCAGTACTTC	CASSAKRASGLYEQYF
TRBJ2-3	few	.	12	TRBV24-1	TGTGCCACCAGTGATTTCGGGGATACGCAGTATTTT	CATSDFGDTQYF
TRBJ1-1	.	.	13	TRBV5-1	TGCGCCAGCAGCCGCTCGGGAGAGACTGAAGCTTTCTTT	CASSRSGETEAFF
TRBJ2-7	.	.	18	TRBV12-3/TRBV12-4	TGTGCCAGCAGTCCCACGAGTTCGGTTTGGGGAAGCTCCTACGAGCAGTACTTC	CASSPTSSVWGSSYEQYF
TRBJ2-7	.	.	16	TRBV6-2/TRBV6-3	TGTGCCAGCAGTTACGATCGAGAGTACGCCTCCTACGAGCAGTACTTC	CASSYDREYASYEQYF
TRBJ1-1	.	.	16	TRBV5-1	TGCGCCAGCAGCTTGGCCGAGTGGGAGATGAACACTGAAGCTTTCTTT	CASSLAEWEMNTEAFF
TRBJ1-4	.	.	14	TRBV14	TGTGCCAGCAGCCAAAGGGCGGGGGTTGAAAAACTGTTTTTT	CASSQRAGVEKLFF
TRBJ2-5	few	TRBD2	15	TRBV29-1	TGCAGCGTTGGGACTAGCGGGGGGATTCGCGGGACCCAGTACTTC	CSVGTSGGIRGTQYF
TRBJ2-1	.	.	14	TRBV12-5	TGTGCTAGTGGTTTGCCCGCGGCGGTCAATGAGCAGTTCTTC	CASGLPAAVNEQFF
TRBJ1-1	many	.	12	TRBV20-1	TGCAGTGCTTCGACAGGGAACACTGAAGCTTTCTTT	CSASTGNTEAFF
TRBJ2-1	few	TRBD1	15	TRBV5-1	TGCGCCAGCAGCCCCCAGCGACAGGGGGCGCATGAGCAGTTCTTC	CASSPQRQGAHEQFF
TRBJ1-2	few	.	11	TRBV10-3	TGTGCCACCAGGGTTACGGGTGGCTACACCTTC	CATRVTGGYTF
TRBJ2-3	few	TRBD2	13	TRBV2	TGTGCCAGCAGTGAAGGATGGGGGGGTCAGCAGTATTTT	CASSEGWGGQQYF
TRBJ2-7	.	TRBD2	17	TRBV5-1	TGCGCCAGCAGCAGGACTCCAGCGGGAGGGCCAACCTACGAGCAGTACTTC	CASSRTPAGGPTYEQYF
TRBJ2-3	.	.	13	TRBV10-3	TGTGCCATCAGTGAGTCCAGCGTCGATACGCAGTATTTT	CAISESSVDTQYF
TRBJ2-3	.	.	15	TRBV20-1	TGCAGTGCTAGATCGGGGGCGGGGGGCACAGATACGCAGTATTTT	CSARSGAGGTDTQYF
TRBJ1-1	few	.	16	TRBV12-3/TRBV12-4	TGTGCCAGCAGTTTGGGCAGGGTGGGGAGAGACACTGAAGCTTTCTTT	CASSLGRVGRDTEAFF
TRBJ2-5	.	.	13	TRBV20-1	TGCAGTGCTAGGGCCGGGAGCCAAGAGACCCAGTACTTC	CSARAGSQETQYF
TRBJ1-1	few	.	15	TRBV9	TGTGCCAGCAGCGTAGGGTCCACAGCGAACACTGAAGCTTTCTTT	CASSVGSTANTEAFF
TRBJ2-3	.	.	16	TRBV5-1	TGCGCCAGCAGTTTGGGGACGACTCTCTCCACAGATACGCAGTATTTT	CASSLGTTLSTDTQYF
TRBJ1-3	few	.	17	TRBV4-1	TGCGCCAGCAGCCAAGACGGGGTTAGACGGTACGGAAACACCATATATTTT	CASSQDGVRRYGNTIYF
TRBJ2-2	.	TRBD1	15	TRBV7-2	TGTGCCAGCAGCTCCAACCCGGGACAGGGAGGGGAGCTGTTTTTT	CASSSNPGQGGELFF
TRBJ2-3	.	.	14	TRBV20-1	TGCAGTGCTAGGGGGACTTCTGTCACAGATACGCAGTATTTT	CSARGTSVTDTQYF
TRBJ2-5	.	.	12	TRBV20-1	TGCGGGGCCCGGGGGGCTCAAGAGACCCAGTACTTC	CGARGAQETQYF
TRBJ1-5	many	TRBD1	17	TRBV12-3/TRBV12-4	TGTGCCAGCAGTCCTCGTCAGACAGGGGCTCGCAATCAGCCCCAGCATTTT	CASSPRQTGARNQPQHF
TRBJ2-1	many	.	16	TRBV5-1	TGCGCCAGCAGCTTGGGTACGGGGGGCTTTTACAATGAGCAGTTCTTC	CASSLGTGGFYNEQFF
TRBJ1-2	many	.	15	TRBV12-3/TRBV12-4	TGTGCCAGCAGTTCAGCCCGCAAGGGTAACTATGGCTACACCTTC	CASSSARKGNYGYTF
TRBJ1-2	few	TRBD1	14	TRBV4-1	TGCGCCAGCAGCCCGCGGACAGGGACCTATGGCTACACCTTC	CASSPRTGTYGYTF
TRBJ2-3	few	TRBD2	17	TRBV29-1	TGCAGCGTTGAAGGGACTAGCGGGAGATTTTTCACAGATACGCAGTATTTT	CSVEGTSGRFFTDTQYF
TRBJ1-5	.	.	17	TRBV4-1	TGCGCCAGCATCCTCGGTAATAGGGTTATGGGCAATCAGCCCCAGCATTTT	CASILGNRVMGNQPQHF
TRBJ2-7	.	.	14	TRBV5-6	TGTGCCAGCAGCGCGACCTGGCCCTCCTACGAGCAGTACTTC	CASSATWPSYEQYF
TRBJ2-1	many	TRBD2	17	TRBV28	TGTGCCAGCAGTACGACTAGCGGGAGAGCGATCTACAATGAGCAGTTCTTC	CASSTTSGRAIYNEQFF
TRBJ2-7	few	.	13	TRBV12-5	TGTGCTAGTGATGGTCCGAGTTCCTACGAGCAGTACTTC	CASDGPSSYEQYF
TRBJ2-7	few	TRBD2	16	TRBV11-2	TGTGCCAGCAGCCAGGACGGGGGAGGGAGCTCCTACGAGCAGTACTTC	CASSQDGGGSSYEQYF
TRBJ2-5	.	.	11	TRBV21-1	TGTGCCAGCAGCAAACAAAAGACCCAGTACTTC	CASSKQKTQYF
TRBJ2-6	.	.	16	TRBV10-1	TGCGCCAGCAGTGAGTCGATCCTCGGGCGTGCCAACGTCCTGACTTTC	CASSESILGRANVLTF
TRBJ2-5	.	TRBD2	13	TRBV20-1	TGCAGTGCTAGGCTAGCGGGGGGGCGGACCCAGTACTTC	CSARLAGGRTQYF